Below, 17 T cell receptor beta chains from the same sample are listed, as sequenced in a study of identical twins. TCRdb re-called the 5' RACE reads with MiXCR, one entry per CDR3 protein. Of around 300,000 distinct CDR3 sequences detected, roughly 8.6% appear once; the ten largest clones hold around 2.1%. The data were also submitted as part of a second study, on yellow fever vaccine responses in identical twins.

The source material was memory (CD45RO+) T cells sorted from blood. The receptors derive from a woman aged 18-29 years in good health.

The table lists this clonotype with many counts. This chain links TRBV12-3 or TRBV12-4 with TRBJ2-1, with 7 bases identical to TRBD2. The CDR3 extends over 14 amino acids. Trimming at V came to 8 bases and at J to 7 bases, leaving 11 bases not matched to a gene. CDR3 in DNA: TGTGCCAGCGTGGGAGGGTCGCTAGGAAATGAGCAGTTCTTC. Encoded protein: CASVGGSLGNEQFF.

This clonotype has more than one count but fewer than ten. The rearrangement links TRBV9 to TRBJ2-5, with 8 positions matching TRBD1. V lost 0 bases, J lost 4 bases, and 2 bases stayed unmatched. Germline CDR1 and CDR2: SGDLS and YYNGEE. The CDR3 runs to 14 residues. CDR3 in amino acids: CASSVGTGRETQYF. The CDR3 DNA follows: TGTGCCAGCAGCGTAGGGACAGGGCGAGAGACCCAGTACTTC.

This clonotype was observed a few times. V is TRBV2 and J is TRBJ1-1; no definite D call. Deletions cut 6 bases from V and 4 bases from J, with 12 bases between. The germline CDR1 and CDR2 sequences are SNHLY and FYNNEI. This CDR3 has 13 residues. The CDR3 here is CASRTISPTEAFF. In DNA, the CDR3 is TGTGCCAGCAGGACGATAAGTCCCACTGAAGCTTTCTTT.

This chain connects TRBV11-2 to TRBJ2-7; D may be TRBD2 (6 bases). The CDR3 is 17 amino acids. The germline V and J ends were trimmed by 4 bases and 3 bases, with 22 bases remaining between them. Looked up from germline, CDR1 is SGHAT and CDR2 is FQNNGV. CDR3 DNA: TGTGCCAGCAGCTCGAAGGGCGGAGGGGCTAGCAGCTACGAGCAGTACTTC. This codes for CASSSKGGGASSYEQYF.

This clonotype occurred a few times. This chain joins TRBV2 and TRBJ2-1; 8 nucleotides agree with TRBD2. Germline CDR1 and CDR2: SNHLY and FYNNEI. The CDR3 runs 15 residues. Trimming removed 4 bases from V and 5 bases from J; junction bases left unmatched: 7. The CDR3 protein is CASSGWAGGNNEQFF. In nucleotides, the CDR3 is TGTGCCAGCAGTGGGTGGGCGGGAGGCAACAATGAGCAGTTCTTC. Looking up the rest from reference TRBV2 and TRBJ2-1 gives the full variable domain: EPEVTQTPSHQVTQMGQEVILRCVPISNHLYFYWYRQILGQKVEFLVSFYNNEISEKSEIFDDQFSVERPDGSNFTLKIRSTKLEDSAMYFCASSGWAGGNNEQFFGPGTRLTVL.

There are many counts of this clonotype. This chain uses TRBV12-3 or TRBV12-4 with TRBJ1-3, with 7 bases that match TRBD1. Trimming took 4 bases from V and 4 from J; bases not matched to a gene: 4. This CDR3 is built from 14 residues. CDR3 nucleotide sequence: TGTGCCAGCAGTTCGACAGGGAAAGGAAACACCATATATTTT. It codes for CASSSTGKGNTIYF.

This chain joins TRBV15 and TRBJ1-6; no definite D call. Germline V CDR1 and CDR2: LNHNV, YYDKDF (reference sequence). The CDR3 is 13 amino acids. The ends were cut back, 0 bases at V and 9 bases at J, with 6 bases in the middle. The CDR3 region has the DNA TGTGCCACCAGCAGAGATAGGGTTTCACCCCTCCACTTT. Amino acid sequence: CATSRDRVSPLHF.

The chain uses TRBV3-1 and TRBJ2-5, with D unclear. Germline CDR1 is LGHDT and CDR2 is YNNKEL (reference sequence). The CDR3 is 11 amino acids. Trimming shortened V by 8 bases and J by 1 base, and 5 bases separated the two germline ends. The CDR3 DNA follows: TGTGCCAGCCTCGCCCAAGAGACCCAGTACTTC. Translating gives CASLAQETQYF.

This clonotype was seen a handful of times. V gene TRBV29-1 combines with J gene TRBJ1-1; 7 nucleotides line up with TRBD1. The CDR3 contains 13 residues. J gave up 1 base and V 5 bases, and 4 bases lay outside the gene matches. Germline loops: CDR1 SQVTM, CDR2 ANQGSEA. The CDR3 sequence is CSVPGQTNTEAFF. Written as DNA, the CDR3 is TGCAGCGTTCCGGGACAGACGAACACTGAAGCTTTCTTT.

The chain links TRBV20-1 to TRBJ2-7; maybe TRBD2 (5 bases). Trimming removed 6 bases at V and 4 bases at J, with 22 bases between. Germline V gene lookup returns CDR1 DFQATT and CDR2 SNEGSKA (reference sequence). This CDR3 comprises 15 residues. CDR3 sequence (DNA): TGCAGTGCCGCAAAGACCGGAGGCTCGGGGTACGAGCAGTACTTC. This encodes CSAAKTGGSGYEQYF.

This clonotype was seen repeatedly, ten times or more. This chain connects TRBV28 to TRBJ2-3; no firm D call. The germline V gene has CDR1 MDHEN and CDR2 SYDVKM. Trimming took off 6 bases at V and 9 bases at J, with 19 bases between the two ends. The length of the CDR3 is 14 residues. DNA of the CDR3: TGTGCCAGCAGCCCTACTCAACACCCCTTCACGCAGTATTTT. The encoded protein is CASSPTQHPFTQYF.

This clonotype was seen many times. The chain joins TRBV6-4 to TRBJ1-2; 10 bases map to TRBD1. J gave up 4 bases and V 3 bases, and 5 bases lay outside the gene matches. The CDR3 totals 15 residues. CDR1 is MRHNA and CDR2 is SNTAGT in the germline V gene. CDR3 amino acids: CASSEGTGETYGYTF. DNA of the CDR3: TGTGCCAGCAGTGAAGGGACAGGGGAGACCTATGGCTACACCTTC.

This clonotype was picked up a small number of times. The chain is built from TRBV7-6 and TRBJ2-5; a weak D match, TRBD2 (6 bases). This CDR3 comprises 17 residues. Trimming shortened V by 2 bases and J by 1 base, and 17 bases separated the two germline ends. CDR1 SGHVS and CDR2 FNYEAQ come from the germline V gene. CDR3 nucleotide sequence: TGTGCCAGCAGCTTACTTGGAGGGAGCAAGGCCCAAGAGACCCAGTACTTC. Amino acids: CASSLLGGSKAQETQYF.

This clonotype was observed a handful of times. The rearrangement links TRBV5-1 to TRBJ1-2; the D gene is possibly TRBD1 (6 bases). This CDR3 has 13 residues. V lost 5 bases and J 8 bases, leaving 16 bases between the germline ends. Germline CDR1 SGHRS, CDR2 YFSETQ. CDR3 loop: CASSPGTMGGYTF. The CDR3, as DNA: TGCGCCAGCAGTCCGGGGACAATGGGAGGCTACACCTTC.

Only a few counts were recorded for this clonotype. This chain uses TRBV20-1 with TRBJ2-7; 7 nucleotides line up with TRBD1. The CDR3 extends over 13 amino acids. J gave up 5 bases and V 3 bases, and 7 bases lay outside the gene matches. The germline CDR1 and CDR2 sequences are DFQATT and SNEGSKA (reference sequence). CDR3 in DNA: TGCAGTGCTAGCCCGACAGGGCGCCACGAGCAGTACGTC. Protein: CSASPTGRHEQYV.

This clonotype was picked up many times. This sequence joins TRBV15 and TRBJ2-1; D is undetermined. There are 16 residues in the CDR3. V lost 4 bases, J lost 5 bases, and 18 bases lay in between. CDR1 is LNHNV and CDR2 is YYDKDF in the germline V gene (reference sequence). The CDR3 nucleotides are TGTGCCACCAGCACCGGCGGATTACCTTTGAACAATGAGCAGTTCTTC. Its translation is CATSTGGLPLNNEQFF.

This clonotype appeared many times. The rearrangement links TRBV4-1 to TRBJ2-3; 8 nucleotides agree with TRBD2. Germline V gene sequence: CDR1 MGHRA, CDR2 YSYEKL. The CDR3 runs to 17 residues. Trimming cost V 4 bases and J 4 bases; bases outside gene matches: 13. The CDR3 here is CASSLSAGGAISDTQYF. The CDR3 region has the DNA TGCGCCAGCAGCCTCTCAGCCGGGGGGGCCATCTCAGATACGCAGTATTTT.